This TCR beta chain was identified in a study of technical replicates of blood from several donors. Assay: immunoSEQ multiplex PCR; the TCRdb copy retains only in-frame clones and omits some. Altogether around 84,000 clones are present, 95% to 98% being singletons, with the ten largest covering less than 0.2%. V shed 6 bases and J 5 bases; nucleotides not matched to a gene: 4. Per germline, CDR1 MNHEY and CDR2 SMNVEV (reference sequence). CDR3 size: 13 residues. Input material: T cells isolated from PBMCs. The V call is TRBV27, the J call TRBJ2-7; the match to TRBD2 covers 10 bases. The TCR originated in a human donor in good health. The CDR3 sequence: CASRLAGENEQYF. In DNA, the CDR3 is TGTGCCAGCAGGCTAGCGGGGGAGAACGAGCAGTACTTC.